The 10 T cell receptor beta chains below were found in one sample sequenced in a study of T cell repertoires in cytomegalovirus infection. One entry per CDR3 protein results from TCRdb running MiXCR on the reads. The data hold 150,000 to 200,000 distinct CDR3 sequences, with roughly 17% observed a single time. The sequencing sample was made of CD8+ T cells from PBMCs. These receptors were collected from a human donor in good health (CMV status not recorded). Some clones in this sample may be carry-over from other donors' samples.

The chain has TRBV7-8 and TRBJ2-7, with 10 bases identical to TRBD2. The CDR3 loop spans 15 amino acids. Per the germline V gene, CDR1 is SGHVS and CDR2 is FQNEAQ. J gave up 3 bases and V 0 bases, and 2 bases lay outside the gene matches. This CDR3 is CASSLAGTSVYEQYF. CDR3 DNA: TGTGCCAGCAGCTTAGCCGGGACTAGCGTCTACGAGCAGTACTTC.

This clonotype has more than one count but fewer than ten. CDR3 amino acids: CASSRTLPLARSYNEQFF. The CDR3 coding sequence is TGTGCCAGCAGCCGCACCCTCCCGCTAGCGAGATCCTACAATGAGCAGTTCTTC. This sequence joins TRBV11-2 and TRBJ2-1, with D possibly matching TRBD2 (6 bases). The V end lost 5 bases, the J end lost 1 base, and 21 bases lay between the germline ends. CDR1 and CDR2 from the germline V gene are SGHAT and FQNNGV. This CDR3 is 18 amino acids long.

With regard to this clonotype: An end of the junction does not agree with germline; a read error may underlie this. The CDR3 sequence: CNVNTGDRGSYGYTF. As DNA, the CDR3 is TGCAACGTTAACACCGGGGACAGGGGAAGCTATGGCTACACCTTC. The chain combines TRBV29-1 with TRBJ1-2; 10 positions match TRBD1. CDR3 length: 15 residues. CDR1 is SQVTM, CDR2 ANQGSEA, per germline.

CDR3 sequence (DNA): TGCGCCAGCGGGGAGGGGGGCTACGAGCAGTACTTC. This encodes CASGEGGYEQYF. This chain links TRBV10-2 with TRBJ2-7, with D perhaps matching TRBD2 (7 bases). V lost 8 bases, J lost 3 bases, and 11 bases lay in between. Germline V gene data show CDR1 as WSHSY and CDR2 as SAAADI. The CDR3 has 12 residues.

This clonotype was observed a handful of times. V is TRBV6-2 or TRBV6-3 and J is TRBJ1-5; D remains ambiguous. Germline assignment: CDR1 MNHEY and CDR2 SVGEGT. Trimming took 6 bases from V and 1 from J, leaving 10 bases between them. This CDR3 comprises 14 residues. This CDR3 reads CASSRMQSNQPQHF. The CDR3 nucleotides are TGTGCCAGCAGCCGAATGCAGAGCAATCAGCCCCAGCATTTT.

The CDR3 is CASSFASNTEAFF. CDR3 nucleotide sequence: TGTGCCAGCAGTTTTGCATCGAACACTGAAGCTTTCTTT. V and J are TRBV28 and TRBJ1-1, with D uncertain. V shed 3 bases and J shed 1 base, with 6 bases lying between them. Germline CDR1 reads MDHEN; CDR2 reads SYDVKM. There are 13 residues in the CDR3.

This chain uses TRBV12-3 or TRBV12-4 with TRBJ2-1; 8 bases align to TRBD2. With V trimmed by 7 bases and J by 0 bases, 8 bases remained unmatched. CDR3 size: 16 residues. Here the CDR3 DNA reads TGTGCCAGCACAGGTCGGACTAGCCCCTCCTACAATGAGCAGTTCTTC. Translated, it gives CASTGRTSPSYNEQFF.

This clonotype was seen more than once but under ten times. The chain uses TRBV11-2 and TRBJ2-5; D might be TRBD1 or TRBD2, each matching 5 bases. Germline assignment: CDR1 SGHAT and CDR2 FQNNGV. The CDR3 sequence is 15 residues long. V lost 5 bases, J lost 4 bases, and 17 bases lay in between. This CDR3 is CASSLTSRGAETQYF. The CDR3 DNA follows: TGTGCCAGCAGCCTTACCTCCAGAGGGGCAGAGACCCAGTACTTC.

This clonotype showed up just a few times. V usage is TRBV6-5 and J usage is TRBJ1-1; no definite D call. Germline CDR1 is MNHEY and CDR2 is SVGAGI. V was trimmed by 4 bases and J by 8 bases, leaving 11 bases between them. CDR3 length equals 12 residues. This CDR3 is CASSSGSLEAFF. In DNA, the CDR3 is TGTGCCAGCAGTTCCGGGTCCCTCGAAGCTTTCTTT.

This clonotype was found a few times. This chain joins TRBV11-3 and TRBJ1-5; D is ambiguous. This CDR3 contains 14 residues. The germline gives CDR1 SGHNT, CDR2 YENEEA. V lost 6 bases to trimming and J lost 0 bases, with 9 bases between them. The DNA of the CDR3 is TGTGCCAGCAGTTTATACCTTAGCAATCAGCCCCAGCATTTT. Amino acid sequence: CASSLYLSNQPQHF.